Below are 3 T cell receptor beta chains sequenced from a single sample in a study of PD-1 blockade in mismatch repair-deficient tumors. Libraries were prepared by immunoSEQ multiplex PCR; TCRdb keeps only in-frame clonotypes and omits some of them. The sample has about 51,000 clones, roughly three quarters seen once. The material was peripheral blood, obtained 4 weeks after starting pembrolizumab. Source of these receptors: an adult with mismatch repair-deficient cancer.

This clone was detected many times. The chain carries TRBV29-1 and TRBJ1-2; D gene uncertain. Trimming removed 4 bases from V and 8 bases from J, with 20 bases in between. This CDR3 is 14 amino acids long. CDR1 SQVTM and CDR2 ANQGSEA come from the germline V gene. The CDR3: CSVVDPTLSEGYTF. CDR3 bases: TGCAGCGTTGTTGACCCCACGTTATCTGAGGGCTACACCTTC.

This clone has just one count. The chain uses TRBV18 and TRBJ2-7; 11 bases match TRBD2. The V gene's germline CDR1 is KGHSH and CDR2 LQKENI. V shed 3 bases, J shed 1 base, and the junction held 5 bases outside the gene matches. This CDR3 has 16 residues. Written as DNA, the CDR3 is TGTGCCAGCTCACCCCCGGGACTAGCGGTTTCCTACGAGCAGTACTTC. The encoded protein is CASSPPGLAVSYEQYF.

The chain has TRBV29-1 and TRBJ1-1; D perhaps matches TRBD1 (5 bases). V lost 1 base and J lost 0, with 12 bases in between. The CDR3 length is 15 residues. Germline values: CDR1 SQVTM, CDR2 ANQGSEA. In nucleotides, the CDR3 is TGCAGCGTTGAAGCTACAGGCCCCATGAACACTGAAGCTTTCTTT. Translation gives CSVEATGPMNTEAFF.